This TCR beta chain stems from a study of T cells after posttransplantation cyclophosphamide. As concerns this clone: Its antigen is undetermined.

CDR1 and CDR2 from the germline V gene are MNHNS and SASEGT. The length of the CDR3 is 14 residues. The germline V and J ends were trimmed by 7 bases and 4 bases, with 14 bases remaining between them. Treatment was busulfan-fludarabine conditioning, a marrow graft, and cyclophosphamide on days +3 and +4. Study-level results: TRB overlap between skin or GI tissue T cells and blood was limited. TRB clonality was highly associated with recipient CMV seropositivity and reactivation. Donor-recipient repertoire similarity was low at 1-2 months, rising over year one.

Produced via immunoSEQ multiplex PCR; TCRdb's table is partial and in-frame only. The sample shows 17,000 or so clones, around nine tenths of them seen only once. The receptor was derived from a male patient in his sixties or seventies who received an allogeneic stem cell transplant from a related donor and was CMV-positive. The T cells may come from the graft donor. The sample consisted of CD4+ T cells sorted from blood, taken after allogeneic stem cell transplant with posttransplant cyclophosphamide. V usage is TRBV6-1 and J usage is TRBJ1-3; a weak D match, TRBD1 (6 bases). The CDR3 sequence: CASNLGAPGNTIYF. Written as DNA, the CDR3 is TGTGCCAGCAATTTGGGGGCGCCCGGAAACACCATATATTTT.